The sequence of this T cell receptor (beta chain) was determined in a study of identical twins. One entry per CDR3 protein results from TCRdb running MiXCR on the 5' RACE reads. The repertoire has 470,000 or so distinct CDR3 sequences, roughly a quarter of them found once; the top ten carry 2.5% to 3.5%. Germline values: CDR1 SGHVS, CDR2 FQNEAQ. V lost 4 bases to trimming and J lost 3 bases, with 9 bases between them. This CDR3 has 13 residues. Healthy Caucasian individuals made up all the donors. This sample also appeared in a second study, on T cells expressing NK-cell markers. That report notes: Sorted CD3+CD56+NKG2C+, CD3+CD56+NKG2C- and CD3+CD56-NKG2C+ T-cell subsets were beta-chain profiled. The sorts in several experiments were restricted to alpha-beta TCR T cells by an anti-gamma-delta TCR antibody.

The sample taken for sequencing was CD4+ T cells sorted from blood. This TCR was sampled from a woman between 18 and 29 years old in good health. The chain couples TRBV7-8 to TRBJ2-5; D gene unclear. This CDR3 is CASSSGKKETQYF. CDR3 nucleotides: TGTGCCAGCAGCTCGGGCAAGAAAGAGACCCAGTACTTC.